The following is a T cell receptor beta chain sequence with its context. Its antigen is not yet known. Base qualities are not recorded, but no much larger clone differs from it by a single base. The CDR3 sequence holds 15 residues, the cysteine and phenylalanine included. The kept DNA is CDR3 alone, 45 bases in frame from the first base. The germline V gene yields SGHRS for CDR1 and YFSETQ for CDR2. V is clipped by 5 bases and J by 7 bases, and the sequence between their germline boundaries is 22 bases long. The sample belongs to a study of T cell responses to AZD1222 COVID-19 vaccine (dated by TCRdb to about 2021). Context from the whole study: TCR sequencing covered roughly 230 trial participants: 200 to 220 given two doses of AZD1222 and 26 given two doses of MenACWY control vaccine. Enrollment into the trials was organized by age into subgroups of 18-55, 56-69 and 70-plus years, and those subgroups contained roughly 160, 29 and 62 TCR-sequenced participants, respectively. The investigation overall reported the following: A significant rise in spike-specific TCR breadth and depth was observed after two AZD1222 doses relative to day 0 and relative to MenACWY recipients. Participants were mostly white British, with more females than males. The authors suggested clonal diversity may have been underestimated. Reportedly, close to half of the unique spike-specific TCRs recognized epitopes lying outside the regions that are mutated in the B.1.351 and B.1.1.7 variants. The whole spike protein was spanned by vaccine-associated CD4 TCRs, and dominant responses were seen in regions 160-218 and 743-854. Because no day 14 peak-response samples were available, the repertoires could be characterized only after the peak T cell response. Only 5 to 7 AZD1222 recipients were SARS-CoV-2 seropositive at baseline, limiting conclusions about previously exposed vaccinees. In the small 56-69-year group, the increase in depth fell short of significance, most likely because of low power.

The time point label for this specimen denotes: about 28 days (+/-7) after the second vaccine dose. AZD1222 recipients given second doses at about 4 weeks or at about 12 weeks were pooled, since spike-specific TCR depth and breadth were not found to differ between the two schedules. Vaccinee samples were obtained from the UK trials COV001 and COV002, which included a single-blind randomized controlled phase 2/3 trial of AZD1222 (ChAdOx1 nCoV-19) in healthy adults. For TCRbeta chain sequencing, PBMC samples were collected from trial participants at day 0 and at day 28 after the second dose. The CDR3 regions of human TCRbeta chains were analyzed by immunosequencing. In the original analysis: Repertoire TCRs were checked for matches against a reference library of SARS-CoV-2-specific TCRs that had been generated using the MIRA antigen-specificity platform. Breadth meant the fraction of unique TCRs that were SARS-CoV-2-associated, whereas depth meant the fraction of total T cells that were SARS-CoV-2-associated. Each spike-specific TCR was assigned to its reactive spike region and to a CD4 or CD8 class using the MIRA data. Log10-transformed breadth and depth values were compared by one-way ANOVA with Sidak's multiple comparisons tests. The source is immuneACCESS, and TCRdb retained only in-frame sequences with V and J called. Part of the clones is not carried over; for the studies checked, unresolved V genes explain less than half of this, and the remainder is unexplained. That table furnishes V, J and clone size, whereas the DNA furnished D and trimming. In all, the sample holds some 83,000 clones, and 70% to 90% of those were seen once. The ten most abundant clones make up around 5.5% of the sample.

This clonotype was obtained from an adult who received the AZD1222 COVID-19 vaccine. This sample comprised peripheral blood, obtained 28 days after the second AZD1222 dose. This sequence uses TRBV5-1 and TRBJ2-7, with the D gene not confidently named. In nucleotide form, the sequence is TGCGCCAGCAGTATTGCCCCGGACCGGATCGCGGAGCAGTACTTC. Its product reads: CASSIAPDRIAEQYF.